This T cell receptor beta chain is drawn from a study of cytomegalovirus exposure and HLA in healthy donors. Study-level information: There were 350 to 400 genotyped donors. Of these, about 81% fell in the genetic ancestry cluster associated with self-reported Caucasian donors. General study results and limits: Within an earlier analysis, most TCR beta V segments proved productive either about 90% or about 30% of the time. HLA allele associations emerged for roughly 16,000 TCR beta sequences in a later analysis, at 0.05 false discovery rate. An apparent linkage of common viral pathogens to several of the most significant clusters emerged in a later analysis.

Per germline, CDR1 MNHEY and CDR2 SVGAGI. CDR3 length equals 15 residues. Trimming left V 2 bases short and J 0 bases short, with 10 bases between. About this clone: The antigen remains unidentified.

The primer mix had 60 Vbeta and 13 Jbeta primers. Measured with immunoSEQ multiplex PCR; TCRdb has only the in-frame clones, and not every one. The table includes fewer than 250,000 clones, 80% to 90% detected once. The sequence was collected from a man aged 25 to 45 in good health and CMV-seronegative. J is TRBJ1-2 and V is TRBV6-5; D uncertain. Sequencing was carried out using PBMCs. CDR3 residues: CASSYQGLANYGYTF. The CDR3 DNA sequence: TGTGCCAGCAGTTACCAAGGACTAGCTAACTATGGCTACACCTTC.